This note documents a single T cell receptor beta chain sequence. The sample is drawn from a study of CD8+ T cells in alopecia areata. cDNA prepared by RNA extraction and subsequent reverse transcription served as the template for sequencing. Libraries were prepared by immunoSEQ multiplex PCR; TCRdb keeps only in-frame clonotypes and omits some of them. The profile covers about 200,000 clones, with just over 55% appearing a single time and roughly 5.3% taken by the ten largest. Cell sorting was applied to PBMCs, and CD4+ and CD8+ T cells were collected. This CDR3 is built from 15 residues. Germline CDR1 MGHRA, CDR2 YSYEKL. The germline V and J ends were trimmed by 4 bases and 3 bases, with 13 bases remaining between them.

The rearrangement joins TRBV4-1 to TRBJ2-1; D is possibly TRBD2 (5 bases). The sample was CD8+ T cells sorted from blood. The sequence derives from a human donor in good health. CDR3 nucleotide sequence: TGCGCCAGCAGCCTTTACCCAGCGGTCTACAATGAGCAGTTCTTC. This sequence encodes CASSLYPAVYNEQFF.